This TCR beta chain comes out of a study of cytomegalovirus exposure and HLA in healthy donors. Turning to the study itself: Counted in an early data release were approximately 80 million unique TCRs from HLA-typed donors. Study conclusions and caveats: Later work found that TCR association rates differed between HLA loci; DRB1 had the most and HLA-C the fewest. HLA allele associations emerged for under 20,000 TCR beta sequences in a later analysis, at 0.05 false discovery rate.

Germline CDR1 and CDR2: SGDLS and YYNGEE. There are 18 residues in the CDR3. V lost 2 bases, J lost 2 bases, and 9 bases stayed unmatched. The PCR used 60 Vbeta and 13 Jbeta primers. Sequenced by immunoSEQ multiplex PCR; TCRdb stores in-frame clones only, minus some. Found here are about 180,000 clones, roughly four fifths of them singletons; the top ten hold 2% to 2.5%. With regard to this clone: What it recognizes is unknown.

The receptor's source is a woman aged 30 to 39 in good health and CMV-seronegative. The V and J genes are TRBV9 and TRBJ2-3; TRBD2 matches 12 bases. The sample consisted of PBMCs. Written as DNA, the CDR3 is TGTGCCAGCAGCGTGAGTACTAGCGGGAGGTCCTCCACAGATACGCAGTATTTT. Translating it yields CASSVSTSGRSSTDTQYF.